Listed below are T cell receptor beta chains from one sample, sequenced in a study of T cell responses to AZD1222 COVID-19 vaccine. TCRdb keeps only in-frame clones here, not all; method: immunoSEQ multiplex PCR. The data show about 140,000 clones, 70% to 90% seen once. Source: peripheral blood, taken on day 0 of AZD1222 vaccination. These receptors were collected from an adult in good health. CDR3s include the opening cysteine and the closing phenylalanine or tryptophan. Each record gives: CDR3 DNA, CDR3 protein, CDR3 length, J gene, D gene, clone size, V gene. A D gene is named only where the DNA matches it firmly. A row's size may be missing; if present it is once, few, many or a size class.

TGCGCCAGCAGCTTGGATCGAGTCTTCGACGATACGCAGTATTTT,CASSLDRVFDDTQYF,15,TRBJ2-3,NA,NA,TRBV5-1
TGTGCCAGCAGCGCGGACAGGAACTATGGCTACACCTTC,CASSADRNYGYTF,13,TRBJ1-2,TRBD1,NA,TRBV9
TGTGCCAGCAGCCTCGGGACAAACACCGGGGAGCTGTTTTTT,CASSLGTNTGELFF,14,TRBJ2-2,NA,NA,TRBV11-3
TGTGCCAGTAGTATGGGGGGGGCGTATGAGACCCAGTACTTC,CASSMGGAYETQYF,14,TRBJ2-5,NA,NA,TRBV19
TGCGCCAGCAAAACAGGGCCGTCCTACGAGCAGTACTTC,CASKTGPSYEQYF,13,TRBJ2-7,NA,NA,TRBV5-1
TGTGCCAGCAGCTTAAGGGACAGGGATTACTCTGGAAACACCATATATTTT,CASSLRDRDYSGNTIYF,17,TRBJ1-3,TRBD1,NA,TRBV7-9
TGTGCCAGCAGTCCAGGGGGCAGTGAGCAGTTCTTC,CASSPGGSEQFF,12,TRBJ2-1,TRBD1,NA,TRBV12-3/TRBV12-4
TGTGCCAGCAGCCAAGAAGGGGGCGGCCCCTCCTACAATGAGCAGTTCTTC,CASSQEGGGPSYNEQFF,17,TRBJ2-1,TRBD1,NA,TRBV4-2
TGTGCCATCAGTCAGGGACTCACTGAAGCTTTCTTT,CAISQGLTEAFF,12,TRBJ1-1,NA,NA,TRBV10-3
TGCAGTGCTAGTCGAGAGTTACGGGGGACCCAGTACTTC,CSASRELRGTQYF,13,TRBJ2-5,NA,NA,TRBV20-1
TGTGCCAGCATCCCAAGAGACAGGGACTATGGCTACACCTTC,CASIPRDRDYGYTF,14,TRBJ1-2,NA,NA,TRBV21-1
TGTGCCAGCAGTTTATATCCTCGAACCGAGGGTAATGAGCAGTTCTTC,CASSLYPRTEGNEQFF,16,TRBJ2-1,NA,NA,TRBV6-5
TGTGCCAGCAGTTCCCACACCGGTAGGGGCAGATCACCCCTCCACTTT,CASSSHTGRGRSPLHF,16,TRBJ1-6,NA,NA,TRBV28
TGTGCCAGCAGCCAAGAGACCCTAACTAGCGGGGGGAGCACAGATACGCAGTATTTT,CASSQETLTSGGSTDTQYF,19,TRBJ2-3,TRBD2,NA,TRBV4-2
TGTGCCACCAGCAGGCCCGGGGACCAAGAGACCCAGTACTTC,CATSRPGDQETQYF,14,TRBJ2-5,NA,NA,TRBV15
TGTGCCAGCTCAAGCGGACAGGGGACCGGTATCAATCAGCCCCAGCATTTT,CASSSGQGTGINQPQHF,17,TRBJ1-5,TRBD1,NA,TRBV18
TGTGCCTGGAGTGTAAGTGGGAAAGGGACCCAGCATTTT,CAWSVSGKGTQHF,13,TRBJ1-5,NA,NA,TRBV30
TGTGCCAGCAGCTCCGCCGGGACGCTAAGCGGGGAGCTGTTTTTT,CASSSAGTLSGELFF,15,TRBJ2-2,NA,NA,TRBV5-4
TGCAGCGTTGAAGAGGTCGAGTGGGAGTACAATGAGCAGTTCTTC,CSVEEVEWEYNEQFF,15,TRBJ2-1,NA,few,TRBV29-1
TGCGCCAGCAGCGACGTCCCAGCGGCGGCGCGGGCTGGAAACACCATATATTTT,CASSDVPAAARAGNTIYF,18,TRBJ1-3,NA,few,TRBV4-1
TGTGCCACCGACCGAGGGTTTGGAGATACGCAGTATTTT,CATDRGFGDTQYF,13,TRBJ2-3,NA,once,TRBV24-1
TGTGCCAGCAGTTTAGGGGGGCAGATCAAAAACATTCAGTACTTC,CASSLGGQIKNIQYF,15,TRBJ2-4,NA,NA,TRBV28
TGTGCCAGCTCACTCGGCATTCAAGAGACCCAGTACTTC,CASSLGIQETQYF,13,TRBJ2-5,NA,NA,TRBV18
TGTGCCAGCAGTACAGGGAATAGTGACTATGGCTACACCTTC,CASSTGNSDYGYTF,14,TRBJ1-2,NA,NA,TRBV13
TGTGCCAGCAGCCAATGGACTGGATCTAATGAAAAACTGTTTTTT,CASSQWTGSNEKLFF,15,TRBJ1-4,NA,NA,TRBV16
TGCAGCGCCCTGGTAGAGGGGGCTGGCAATCAGCCCCAGCATTTT,CSALVEGAGNQPQHF,15,TRBJ1-5,TRBD1,once,TRBV29-1
TGTGCCAGCAGCCCCCAGGGGGCCTACAATCAGCCCCAGCATTTT,CASSPQGAYNQPQHF,15,TRBJ1-5,TRBD1,NA,TRBV6-2/TRBV6-3
TGCAGTGCTATTGGGAACAATGAGCAGTTCTTC,CSAIGNNEQFF,11,TRBJ2-1,NA,NA,TRBV20-1
TGTGCCAGCAGCCGATCGGCAGGGGAAAAACTGTTTTTT,CASSRSAGEKLFF,13,TRBJ1-4,NA,NA,TRBV9
TGTGCCAGCAGCTTAAGGGGGTGGGAGATGGGAGGTGAGACCCAGTACTTC,CASSLRGWEMGGETQYF,17,TRBJ2-5,NA,NA,TRBV7-2
TGTGCCAGCAGTCATGGGACTAGGAATTCACCCCTCCACTTT,CASSHGTRNSPLHF,14,TRBJ1-6,NA,NA,TRBV2
TGTGCCAGCAGTTCGAGGAAATCCCGGCGGGAGCAGTACTTC,CASSSRKSRREQYF,14,TRBJ2-7,NA,NA,TRBV28
TGTGCCAGCAGCTCAACTGCGCACGACTTTACCTCCTACGAGCAGTACTTC,CASSSTAHDFTSYEQYF,17,TRBJ2-7,NA,NA,TRBV13
TGTGCCAGCAGCTGGTTAATGATGTACAATGAGCAGTTCTTC,CASSWLMMYNEQFF,14,TRBJ2-1,NA,NA,TRBV7-9
TGTGCCAGCAGCCGCTCTCCGGGGACTAGCACCGGGGAGCTGTTTTTT,CASSRSPGTSTGELFF,16,TRBJ2-2,TRBD2,NA,TRBV4-2
TGTGCCAGCAGCCAAGGGACGGAGTCGAATTCACCCCTCCACTTT,CASSQGTESNSPLHF,15,TRBJ1-6,NA,once,TRBV3-1/TRBV3-2
TGTGCCAGTAGTCCCAGCGGACAGGGAGTTTACGAGCAGTACTTC,CASSPSGQGVYEQYF,15,TRBJ2-7,TRBD1,NA,TRBV19
TGTGCCAGCAGCTTAGGAACTAGCGGGGGACGAAGCACAGATACGCAGTATTTT,CASSLGTSGGRSTDTQYF,18,TRBJ2-3,TRBD2,NA,TRBV7-6
TGTGCCAGCAGTGACCATGGGCGCAATCAGCCCCAGCATTTT,CASSDHGRNQPQHF,14,TRBJ1-5,NA,NA,TRBV25-1
TGTGCCAGCAGATACGACAGGGGGCCGACTTACTATGGCTACACCTTC,CASRYDRGPTYYGYTF,16,TRBJ1-2,TRBD1,NA,TRBV6-5
TGTGCCAGCAGCGTGGACAGAGATACTGAAGCTTTCTTT,CASSVDRDTEAFF,13,TRBJ1-1,NA,NA,TRBV11-3
TGTGCCAGCAGTTTATGGGGGGGGGCCCAATATAGCAATCAGCCCCAGCATTTT,CASSLWGGAQYSNQPQHF,18,TRBJ1-5,NA,NA,TRBV28
TGTGCCAGCAGTCAGGGACACTTCTACGAGCAGTACTTC,CASSQGHFYEQYF,13,TRBJ2-7,NA,NA,TRBV2
TGCGCCAGCAGCCTACGGACAGGGGCCAATTCACCCCTCCACTTT,CASSLRTGANSPLHF,15,TRBJ1-6,TRBD1,NA,TRBV5-1
TGTGCCAGCAGCCAAGATTACGCTAGCGGGGTCGAGGGGTACTTC,CASSQDYASGVEGYF,15,TRBJ2-4,TRBD2,NA,TRBV4-2
TGCGCCAGCAGCCAACCAGGGGCTGGCGGCTACACCTTC,CASSQPGAGGYTF,13,TRBJ1-2,NA,NA,TRBV5-1
TGTGCTAGTGGCCGACAGGGGCAAAGGAACGAGCAGTACTTC,CASGRQGQRNEQYF,14,TRBJ2-7,TRBD1,NA,TRBV12-5
TGTGCCAGCAGCGTTAGCGGGAGGCCCACAGATACGCAGTATTTT,CASSVSGRPTDTQYF,15,TRBJ2-3,TRBD2,NA,TRBV9
TGTGCCAGCTCACCTACTGCGAAGGACAGGGGAACTGAAGCTTTCTTT,CASSPTAKDRGTEAFF,16,TRBJ1-1,TRBD1,NA,TRBV18
TGTGCCAGCAGCTTACTCCTCGGCAATTCACCCCTCCACTTT,CASSLLLGNSPLHF,14,TRBJ1-6,NA,NA,TRBV7-9
TGCAGCGTTGAGGGGCCGGGCACCGGGGAGCTGTTTTTT,CSVEGPGTGELFF,13,TRBJ2-2,NA,NA,TRBV29-1
TGTGCCAGTACCGATATCGGGGGAGGCGGGAATCAGCCCCAGCATTTT,CASTDIGGGGNQPQHF,16,TRBJ1-5,NA,NA,TRBV19
TGTGCCAGCAGTTACCGAAGGGGCGGAGTAGGCACTGAAGCTTTCTTT,CASSYRRGGVGTEAFF,16,TRBJ1-1,NA,NA,TRBV6-2/TRBV6-3